What follows are 6 T cell receptor beta chains derived from one specimen sequenced in a study of PD-1 blockade in classical Hodgkin lymphoma (dated by TCRdb to the early 2020s). Libraries were constructed by the immunoSEQ multiplex PCR assay. The table comes from immuneACCESS by way of TCRdb, which keeps in-frame sequences with V and J called. Part of the clones is missing from these tables; in studies checked, under half for an unresolved V gene and the rest for unknown reasons. Recorded for this sample are some 38,000 clones; 76% of them occurred a single time. The ten largest clones add up to under 20% of the sample. What the time point label conveys for this sample: cycle 2 day 1 (C2D1) of nivolumab. Relapse after autologous stem cell transplantation had occurred in all trial patients, and cohorts A, B and C were distinguished by prior brentuximab vedotin exposure. The material was peripheral blood mononuclear cells (PBMCs), obtained before the second cycle of nivolumab. The source of these receptors is a human donor with classical Hodgkin lymphoma.

V usage is TRBV10-1 and J usage is TRBJ2-3; TRBD2 might be the D (6 bases). Trimming left V 8 bases short and J 2 bases short, with 14 bases between. This CDR3 contains 14 residues. Germline CDR1 reads WNHNN; CDR2 reads SYGVQD (reference sequence). The CDR3 protein is CASQEGLLTDTQYF. The CDR3 DNA follows: TGCGCCAGCCAGGAGGGGCTACTCACAGATACGCAGTATTTT.

Comments on this clone: The sample holds other DNA sequences that translate to the same CDR3. This chain uses TRBV4-1 with TRBJ2-5; 8 bases map to TRBD2. Trimming took 4 bases from V and 5 from J; bases not matched to a gene: 9. CDR1 and CDR2 (germline): MGHRA, YSYEKL. The CDR3 has 15 residues. The DNA of the CDR3 is TGCGCCAGCAGCCGCCTCGCGGGGGGCAGGGAGACCCAGTACTTC. It codes for CASSRLAGGRETQYF.

Judged by abundance, this clone is medium-sized. This chain connects TRBV9 to TRBJ1-2, with D tentatively TRBD1 (5 bases). The germline V gene has CDR1 SGDLS and CDR2 YYNGEE. There are 16 residues in the CDR3. V gave up 3 bases and J gave up 7 bases, with 22 bases separating them. The CDR3 here is CASSGSRGHIAAGYTF. The CDR3, as DNA: TGTGCCAGCAGCGGTAGCAGAGGACATATCGCGGCTGGCTACACCTTC.

The chain employs TRBV4-1 and TRBJ1-3; 7 positions match TRBD1. Germline CDR1 MGHRA, CDR2 YSYEKL. The CDR3 covers 14 residues. With V trimmed by 4 bases and J by 8 bases, 8 bases remained unmatched. The CDR3 DNA follows: TGCGCCAGCAGCCTGAGGGGGCTCTTGGACACCATATATTTT. Its translation is CASSLRGLLDTIYF.

The rearrangement uses TRBV10-3 and TRBJ2-3, with 11 bases matching TRBD2. V trimming: 4 bases; J trimming: 6 bases; junction bases outside the gene matches: 9. The CDR3 sequence is 16 residues long. CDR1 ENHRY and CDR2 SYGVKD come from the germline V gene. CDR3 amino acids: CAISAGIAGGADTQYF. The CDR3 DNA reads TGTGCCATCAGTGCTGGGATAGCGGGGGGGGCTGATACGCAGTATTTT.

The rearrangement joins TRBV27 to TRBJ1-2; D is uncertain. The CDR3 has 14 amino acids. Deletions cut 2 bases from V and 7 bases from J, with 14 bases between. Germline CDR1 and CDR2: MNHEY and SMNVEV (reference sequence). CDR3 DNA sequence: TGTGCCAGCAGTTTAGGAGGGCCCGCGTCTGGCTACACCTTC. Translating it yields CASSLGGPASGYTF.